Each of the 32 T cell receptor beta chains below was sequenced from the same sample in a study of shared clonotypes between healthy human individuals. The protocol was immunoSEQ multiplex PCR, while the TCRdb copy is restricted to in-frame clones and leaves out a portion. Among roughly 590,000 clones listed, roughly 95% were seen once. CD45RO-negative, CCR7-selected cells formed the naive CD8 fraction, which excluded terminally differentiated effector memory CD45RA+ cells. Sequences were obtained from naive CD8+ T cells sorted from blood. The receptors were sampled from a young woman in good health.

This chain connects TRBV5-5 to TRBJ2-7; 10 positions match TRBD1. V shed 0 bases and J 3 bases; nucleotides not matched to a gene: 0. This CDR3 has 14 residues. Germline V gene lookup returns CDR1 SGHKS and CDR2 YYEKEE (reference sequence). CDR3 bases: TGTGCCAGCAGCTTGGGGACAGGGGGCTACGAGCAGTACTTC. It yields the protein CASSLGTGGYEQYF.

The V call is TRBV9, the J call TRBJ2-1; 7 bases align to TRBD2. The CDR3 spans 14 residues. Germline V gives CDR1 SGDLS, CDR2 YYNGEE. Germline trimming cut 4 bases from V and 6 bases from J; bases unmatched to any gene: 7. The DNA for the CDR3 is TGTGCCAGCAGCCCGGGGGGAGCAGTCAATGAGCAGTTCTTC. Translation gives CASSPGGAVNEQFF.

The chain employs TRBV13 and TRBJ2-2, with TRBD1 as a possible D gene (6 bases). CDR1 PRHDT and CDR2 FYEKMQ come from the germline V gene (reference sequence). There are 15 residues in the CDR3. Trimming shortened V by 2 bases and J by 7 bases, and 14 bases separated the two germline ends. The CDR3 spells CASSLKGDRYGELFF. The CDR3 DNA reads as TGTGCCAGCAGCTTAAAGGGGGATAGGTACGGGGAGCTGTTTTTT.

In its sample, this clone was seen a few times. The gene calls are TRBV7-9 and TRBJ2-7; D is unresolved. This CDR3 has 11 amino acids. V dropped 5 bases and J dropped 7 bases, with 9 bases sitting between them. The germline V gene encodes CDR1 SEHNR and CDR2 FQNEAQ (reference sequence). In DNA form, the CDR3 reads TGTGCCAGCAGCCCCATCTGGGAGCAGTACTTC. Its protein is CASSPIWEQYF.

The V call is TRBV28, the J call TRBJ2-5; perhaps TRBD1 as D (6 bases). Near its end, the DNA agrees better with TRBJ2-7, so the J call may be wrong. The CDR3 consists of 14 residues. From germline, CDR1 is MDHEN and CDR2 SYDVKM. The CDR3 reads CASSLLGRGSEQYF. CDR3 coding DNA: TGTGCCAGCAGTTTACTCGGCAGGGGTAGCGAGCAGTACTTC.

The chain has TRBV5-1 and TRBJ2-7; D gene uncertain. Trimming stripped 0 bases from V and 2 bases from J, with 9 bases between. The germline CDR1 and CDR2 sequences are SGHRS and YFSETQ. The CDR3 has 14 amino acids. This chain's CDR3 is CASSLDPSPYEQYF. DNA of the CDR3: TGCGCCAGCAGCTTGGATCCCAGCCCCTACGAGCAGTACTTC.

V and J are TRBV5-1 and TRBJ2-1; D unclear. V was clipped by 5 bases and J by 5 bases, with 14 bases between them. Germline CDR1 is SGHRS and CDR2 is YFSETQ. The CDR3 is made up of 14 amino acids. The CDR3 DNA follows: TGCGCCAGCAGTTGGCTCCTTGGGGACAATGAGCAGTTCTTC. It codes for CASSWLLGDNEQFF.

The rearrangement links TRBV4-1 to TRBJ1-1; 7 bases agree with TRBD1. In germline, CDR1 is MGHRA, CDR2 YSYEKL. The CDR3 sequence is 16 residues long. V dropped 2 bases and J dropped 2; count of bases not matched to a gene: 8. CDR3 protein: CASSQRGQIYNTEAFF. The DNA for the CDR3 is TGCGCCAGCAGCCAAAGGGGACAGATCTACAACACTGAAGCTTTCTTT.

The gene calls are TRBV5-1 and TRBJ1-4, with D possibly TRBD1 on 5 matching bases. The CDR3 has 14 residues. Germline values: CDR1 SGHRS, CDR2 YFSETQ. V lost 5 bases to trimming and J lost 2 bases, with 10 bases between them. Here the CDR3 reads CASRSRGTNEKLFF. The CDR3 DNA is TGCGCCAGCAGGTCGAGGGGCACTAATGAAAAACTGTTTTTT.

J is TRBJ2-1 and V is TRBV5-6; D not resolved. V was pared by 5 bases and J by 1 base, with 10 bases between. The CDR3 is made up of 14 amino acids. Germline lookup yields CDR1 SGHDT and CDR2 YYEEEE. The CDR3 nucleotides are TGTGCCAGCAGGGCAGCGCATTCCTACAATGAGCAGTTCTTC. This gives the protein CASRAAHSYNEQFF.

The chain recombines TRBV10-2 with TRBJ1-2; TRBD1 is a possible D gene (5 bases). In germline, CDR1 is WSHSY, CDR2 SAAADI. This CDR3 spans 13 amino acids. Trimming shortened V by 7 bases and J by 5 bases, and 14 bases separated the two germline ends. The CDR3 loop is CASIGAGSYGYTF. In DNA form, the CDR3 reads TGCGCCAGCATCGGGGCAGGGTCTTATGGCTACACCTTC.

V gene TRBV5-5 combines with J gene TRBJ2-7; 7 nucleotides align to TRBD1. The germline gives CDR1 SGHKS, CDR2 YYEKEE (reference sequence). V lost 1 base and J lost 3; bases outside the gene matches: 7. The CDR3 totals 15 residues. This chain's CDR3 is CASSLRSGTVYEQYF. The CDR3, as DNA: TGTGCCAGCAGCTTGAGGTCAGGGACAGTCTACGAGCAGTACTTC.

This clone occurred once. The chain links TRBV5-6 to TRBJ2-7, with D possibly being TRBD2 (5 bases). V was cut by 4 bases and J by 3 bases, with 14 bases left in between. The CDR3 has 14 amino acids. CDR1 SGHDT and CDR2 YYEEEE come from the germline V gene. As DNA, the CDR3 is TGTGCCAGCAGCCCCGAGGGTAACGGCTACGAGCAGTACTTC. Amino acids: CASSPEGNGYEQYF. Full variable domain (missing parts from reference TRBV5-6 and TRBJ2-7): DAGVTQSPTHLIKTRGQQVTLRCSPKSGHDTVSWYQQALGQGPQFIFQYYEEEERQRGNFPDRFSGHQFPNYSSELNVNALLLGDSALYLCASSPEGNGYEQYFGPGTRLTVT.

The chain joins TRBV13 to TRBJ2-7; D tentatively fits TRBD1 or TRBD2 (5 bases each). The CDR3 length is 13 residues. Trimming pared 8 bases from V and 5 bases from J, leaving 16 bases between. Germline CDR1 PRHDT, CDR2 FYEKMQ (reference sequence). CDR3 in DNA: TGTGCCAGCGGGGAAGGGGACGCTAACGAGCAGTACTTC. Amino acids: CASGEGDANEQYF.

This clone came up once. The chain joins TRBV20-1 to TRBJ1-2, with D perhaps matching TRBD1 (6 bases). Germline-derived CDR1 and CDR2 are DFQATT and SNEGSKA (reference sequence). The CDR3 has 11 amino acids. CDR3 residues: CNTADRHGYTF. The DNA for the CDR3 is TGCAACACGGCGGACAGACATGGCTACACCTTC.

V and J are TRBV27 and TRBJ1-1; a weak D match, TRBD1 (5 bases). V was shortened by 6 bases and J by 4 bases, with 9 bases between the two germline ends. The CDR3 covers 12 residues. Germline CDR1 MNHEY, CDR2 SMNVEV (reference sequence). This CDR3 is CASRSTGTEAFF. Written as DNA, the CDR3 is TGTGCCAGCAGGTCCACAGGCACTGAAGCTTTCTTT.

The chain links TRBV14 to TRBJ2-1; 11 bases match TRBD2. The CDR3 sequence is 17 residues long. Germline V gives CDR1 SGHDN, CDR2 FVKESK. Losses at the gene ends were 4 bases for V and 7 bases for J; bases not matched to a gene: 12. CDR3 sequence (DNA): TGTGCCAGCAGCCCGCGAGGCCTAGCGGGAGGATGGAATGAGCAGTTCTTC. Amino acid sequence: CASSPRGLAGGWNEQFF.

V is TRBV28 and J is TRBJ2-7; 12 nucleotides align to TRBD2. Looked up from germline, CDR1 is MDHEN and CDR2 is SYDVKM. With V trimmed by 2 bases and J by 10 bases, 18 bases remained unmatched. The CDR3 is 18 residues long. The CDR3 loop reads CASSLRGTSGSRGSYQYF. As DNA, the CDR3 is TGTGCCAGCAGTTTAAGAGGGACTAGCGGGTCTCGGGGTTCGTATCAGTACTTC.

This sequence joins TRBV6-5 and TRBJ2-2; 7 bases agree with TRBD2. The V gene's germline CDR1 is MNHEY and CDR2 SVGAGI. CDR3 size: 16 residues. The trim removed 2 bases at V and 3 bases at J, leaving 6 bases unmatched. This CDR3 reads CASSYGGGPDTGELFF. The DNA of the CDR3 is TGTGCCAGCAGTTACGGGGGAGGGCCGGACACCGGGGAGCTGTTTTTT.

The J gene is TRBJ1-1, the V gene TRBV15; D is uncertain. V dropped 7 bases and J dropped 7 bases, with 10 bases sitting between them. The CDR3 length is 11 residues. Germline CDR1 LNHNV, CDR2 YYDKDF (reference sequence). Written as DNA, the CDR3 is TGTGCCACCACCACCGGTCGTGAAGCTTTCTTT. Amino acids: CATTTGREAFF.

The genes are TRBV15 and TRBJ2-1, with 14 positions matching TRBD2. Germline CDR1 is LNHNV and CDR2 is YYDKDF (reference sequence). This CDR3 is built from 15 residues. V trimming: 4 bases; J trimming: 7 bases; junction bases outside the gene matches: 3. The CDR3 sequence: CATSKGLAGVNEQFF. The CDR3 bases are TGTGCCACCAGCAAGGGACTAGCGGGAGTGAATGAGCAGTTCTTC.

The chain recombines TRBV7-6 with TRBJ1-1; a possible D gene is TRBD1 (5 bases). V was trimmed by 5 bases and J by 0 bases, leaving 16 bases between them. CDR1 and CDR2 (germline): SGHVS, FNYEAQ. CDR3 length: 16 amino acids. In DNA form, the CDR3 reads TGTGCCAGCAGCCCTGAGACGGAAGGGGTGAACACTGAAGCTTTCTTT. Protein: CASSPETEGVNTEAFF.

As regards this clone: The sample carries other DNA sequences with the same CDR3. CDR3 DNA sequence: TGTGCCAGCATACGGGGGGTGAGGACCGGGGAGCTGTTTTTT. As protein: CASIRGVRTGELFF. This chain connects TRBV28 to TRBJ2-2, with 7 bases aligning to TRBD2. CDR1 is MDHEN, CDR2 SYDVKM, per germline. J was trimmed by 5 bases and V by 7 bases; bases with no gene match: 7. The CDR3 loop spans 14 amino acids.

In nucleotides, the CDR3 is TGTGCCAGCAGCCGGGCATGGGCAGATACGCAGTATTTT. It is translated as CASSRAWADTQYF. The chain joins TRBV14 to TRBJ2-3; no clear D. Per the germline V gene, CDR1 is SGHDN and CDR2 is FVKESK. This CDR3 contains 13 residues. The V and J ends lost 4 bases and 4 bases respectively, with 9 bases between them.

CDR3 bases: TGTGCCAGCAGTCTTCAAAGCTCCTACGAGCAGTACTTC. Protein: CASSLQSSYEQYF. The chain recombines TRBV28 with TRBJ2-7; D ambiguous. The length of the CDR3 is 13 residues. V was shortened by 5 bases and J by 0 bases, with 8 bases between the two germline ends. The germline gives CDR1 MDHEN, CDR2 SYDVKM.

As to this clone: Other DNA sequences from this sample encode an identical CDR3 as well. The chain recombines TRBV28 with TRBJ2-7; D gene ambiguous. V was trimmed by 6 bases and J by 0 bases, leaving 9 bases between them. The CDR3 is 13 amino acids. The germline gives CDR1 MDHEN, CDR2 SYDVKM. The DNA of the CDR3 is TGTGCCAGCAGCCTCGGAGTCTCCTACGAGCAGTACTTC. It translates to CASSLGVSYEQYF. The complete variable domain, with remaining parts taken from reference TRBV28 and TRBJ2-7, reads DVKVTQSSRYLVKRTGEKVFLECVQDMDHENMFWYRQDPGLGLRLIYFSYDVKMKEKGDIPEGYSVSREKKERFSLILESASTNQTSMYLCASSLGVSYEQYFGPGTRLTVT.

The genes are TRBV27 and TRBJ1-1; a possible D gene is TRBD1 (5 bases). This CDR3 is 14 amino acids long. Germline V gives CDR1 MNHEY, CDR2 SMNVEV (reference sequence). V gave up 3 bases and J gave up 1 base, with 9 bases separating them. CDR3 in DNA: TGTGCCAGCAGTTTCGTCGGGACGAACACTGAAGCTTTCTTT. Translated, it gives CASSFVGTNTEAFF.

This clone has more than one count but fewer than ten. The chain employs TRBV19 and TRBJ1-1; the D gene is possibly TRBD1 (5 bases). The CDR3 spans 13 residues. Per germline, CDR1 LNHDA and CDR2 SQIVND (reference sequence). Trimming took off 8 bases at V and 3 bases at J, with 13 bases between the two ends. CDR3 region: CASAAEGDTEAFF. CDR3 nucleotide sequence: TGTGCCAGTGCCGCTGAAGGGGACACTGAAGCTTTCTTT.

This clone has just one count. One end of the junction is discordant with germline, which a read error may explain. The chain recombines TRBV7-2 with TRBJ2-7, with 11 bases lining up with TRBD2. This CDR3 spans 15 amino acids. Germline V gives CDR1 SGHTA, CDR2 FQGNSA. The CDR3 sequence is CASSIAGGVPYEQYF. The CDR3 region has the DNA TGTGCCAGCAGCATAGCGGGAGGGGTCCCCTACGAGCAGTACTTC.

V and J are TRBV15 and TRBJ2-1; D unclear. Looked up from germline, CDR1 is LNHNV and CDR2 is YYDKDF (reference sequence). The CDR3 extends over 14 amino acids. V was cut by 0 bases and J by 7 bases, with 10 bases left in between. The CDR3 coding sequence is TGTGCCACCAGCAGAGAGATGGGTTTGAATGAGCAGTTCTTC. Translation gives CATSREMGLNEQFF. Together with reference TRBV15 and TRBJ2-1, the CDR3 gives the full variable domain: DAMVIQNPRYQVTQFGKPVTLSCSQTLNHNVMYWYQQKSSQAPKLLFHYYDKDFNNEADTPDNFQSRRPNTSFCFLDIRSPGLGDTAMYLCATSREMGLNEQFFGPGTRLTVL.

V is TRBV2 and J is TRBJ2-3; 7 bases map to TRBD2. Trimming cost V 2 bases and J 6 bases; bases outside gene matches: 8. Germline CDR1 SNHLY, CDR2 FYNNEI. This CDR3 has 15 amino acids. This chain's CDR3 is CASSEPTAGTDTQYF. The CDR3 coding sequence is TGTGCCAGCAGTGAACCGACAGCGGGGACGGATACGCAGTATTTT.

This rearrangement joins TRBV10-2 to TRBJ1-4, with 7 bases that match TRBD1. CDR3 length: 15 residues. Germline V lookup: CDR1 WSHSY, CDR2 SAAADI. V was clipped by 8 bases and J by 5 bases; unmatched bases: 11. The chain's CDR3 is CASGATGTENEKLFF. In DNA, the CDR3 is TGCGCCAGCGGGGCGACCGGGACAGAGAATGAAAAACTGTTTTTT.